This entry describes one T cell receptor (beta chain). What it recognizes is unknown. These data come from a study of OX40 agonist ivuxolimab in advanced cancers. Study-level information: Across the patients, intravenous ivuxolimab was delivered every 2 weeks at 0.01 to 10 mg/kg. General observations from the study: Fewer expanded clones were found on average in CD4+ than in CD8+ T cells.

The V and J ends lost 0 bases and 9 bases respectively, with 12 bases between them. CDR3 length: 13 residues. Germline CDR1 reads SGHRS; CDR2 reads YFSETQ. The assay was immunoSEQ multiplex PCR, and TCRdb's table has in-frame clones only and misses some. The data contain tens of thousands of clones, approximately 90% of them singletons. This TCR derives from an adult with an advanced solid tumor such as melanoma, head and neck, liver or kidney cancer. Here the sequenced sample was CD4+ or CD8+ T cells sorted from blood, taken in a trial of the OX40 agonist ivuxolimab. The chain carries TRBV5-1 and TRBJ2-5; D may be TRBD1 (6 bases). The CDR3 region is CASSLEQGGAQYF. The CDR3 nucleotides read TGCGCCAGCAGCTTGGAACAGGGTGGGGCCCAGTACTTC.